This TCR beta chain stems from a study of blood T cell repertoires in COVID-19. Background on the study: The study drew acute and convalescent COVID-19 samples from the United States, Italy and Spain. PBMCs, B-cell-depleted T cells, or T cells provided the cDNA or gDNA that made up the material.

This clone appeared once. As processed by the authors: Amplifying reference gene primers gave estimates of nucleated cell counts. TCRdb's table, derived via immunoSEQ multiplex PCR, lists solely in-frame clones and lacks some. V and J calls and clone size are given by that table; D and trimming were obtained from the DNA. The sample has approximately 280,000 clones; 85% are singletons. V lost 2 bases, J lost 2 bases, and 8 bases lay in between. CDR3 length equals 14 residues. The germline V gene has CDR1 SGHRS and CDR2 YFSETQ. The rearrangement joins TRBV5-1 to TRBJ2-4; D is perhaps TRBD1 (5 bases). This sequence was found in a man aged 50 or older with active or convalescent COVID-19. The sample comprised peripheral blood. The CDR3 coding sequence is TGCGCCAGCAGCTTTGACAGCCCCAAAAACATTCAGTACTTC. Translating gives CASSFDSPKNIQYF.